This T cell receptor (beta chain) was sequenced in a study of T-cell memory formation after mild COVID-19. The J segment lost 7 bases and the V segment lost 6 bases, leaving 15 bases of the junction unmatched. The germline V gene has CDR1 SGHVS and CDR2 FQNEAQ. This CDR3 comprises 17 residues. 5'RACE, which relied on constant-segment primers, yielded TCR alpha and TCR beta cDNA libraries carrying sample barcodes and UMIs. TCRdb re-derived calls from the 5' RACE reads in MiXCR, one entry per CDR3 protein. The data hold 75,000 to 90,000 distinct CDR3 sequences, with 14% observed a single time. Overall study findings and caveats: Unconfirmed was the SARS-CoV-2 specificity of second-wave clones that peaked on day 37. Clones shrinking between day 15 and 85 showed a balanced CD4/CD8 split, and those that grew later tilted toward CD4+. There were some responding clones in pre-infection memory, which suggested that cross-reactive memory had joined.

As for this clonotype: The antigen is undetermined.

This receptor was identified in an adult woman who had mild COVID-19 (a few samples of this study predate the infection). Cell type and time point are not known. V and J are TRBV7-8 and TRBJ2-1, with TRBD2 matching over 10 bases. Sequenced material: PBMCs or a T cell subset sorted from them (not recorded which). The CDR3 DNA follows: TGTGCCAGCAGAGATTCATCTCTAGCGGGAGCGATTAATGAGCAGTTCTTC. It yields the protein CASRDSSLAGAINEQFF. The variable domain in full, with the rest retrieved from reference TRBV7-8 and TRBJ2-1, is GAGVSQSPRYKVAKRGQDVALRCDPISGHVSLFWYQQALGQGPEFLTYFQNEAQLDKSGLPSDRFFAERPEGSVSTLKIQRTQQEDSAVYLCASRDSSLAGAINEQFFGPGTRLTVL.